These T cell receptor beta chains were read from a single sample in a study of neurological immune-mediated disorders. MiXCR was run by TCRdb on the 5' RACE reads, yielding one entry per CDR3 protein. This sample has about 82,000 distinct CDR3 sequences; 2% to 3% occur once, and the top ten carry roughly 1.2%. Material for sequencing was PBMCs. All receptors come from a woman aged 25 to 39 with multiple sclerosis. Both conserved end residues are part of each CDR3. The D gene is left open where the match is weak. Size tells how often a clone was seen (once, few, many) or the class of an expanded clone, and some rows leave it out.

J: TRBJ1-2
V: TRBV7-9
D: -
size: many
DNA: TGTGCCAGCAGCTTAGGTCAGGGGATTTATGGCTACACCTTC
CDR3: CASSLGQGIYGYTF

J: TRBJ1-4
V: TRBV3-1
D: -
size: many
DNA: TGTGCCAGCAGCCAAGTTACCAGGCCCCTACCCGGAAAACTGTTTTTT
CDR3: CASSQVTRPLPGKLFF

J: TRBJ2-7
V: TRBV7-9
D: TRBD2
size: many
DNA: TGTGCCAGCAGCCCGACTAGCGGATCTTTTATCTACGAGCAGTACTTC
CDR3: CASSPTSGSFIYEQYF

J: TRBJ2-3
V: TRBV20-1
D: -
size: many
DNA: TGCAGTGCCATTCCGACAGTCACAGATACGCAGTATTTT
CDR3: CSAIPTVTDTQYF

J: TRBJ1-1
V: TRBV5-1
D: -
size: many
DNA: TGCGCCAGCAGCTGGGGGACTGAAGCTTTCTTT
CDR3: CASSWGTEAFF

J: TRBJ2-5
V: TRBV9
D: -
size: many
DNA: TGTGCCAGCAGCGTAGGAGACATTCGGTTGTGGCAAGAGACCCAGTACTTC
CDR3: CASSVGDIRLWQETQYF

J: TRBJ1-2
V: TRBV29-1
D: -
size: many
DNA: TGCAGCGTACCCAGCCCTGGGAATGGCTACACCTTC
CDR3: CSVPSPGNGYTF

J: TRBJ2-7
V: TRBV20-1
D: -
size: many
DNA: TGCAGTGCTAGAGACTCGGGCACTCCGCCCTACGAGCAGTACTTC
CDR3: CSARDSGTPPYEQYF

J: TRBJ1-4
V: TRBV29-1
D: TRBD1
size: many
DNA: TGCAGCGTGGACAGGGATGAAAAACTGTTTTTT
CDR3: CSVDRDEKLFF

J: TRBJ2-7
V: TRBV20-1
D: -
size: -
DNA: TGCAGTGCTGGGGCTGAACCCACGAGCTCCTACGAGCAGTACTTC
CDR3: CSAGAEPTSSYEQYF

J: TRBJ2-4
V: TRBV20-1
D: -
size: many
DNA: TGCAGTGCTAGTAAGAATTTTAGCCCCAAAAACATTCAGTACTTC
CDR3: CSASKNFSPKNIQYF

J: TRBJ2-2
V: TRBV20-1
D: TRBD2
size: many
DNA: TGCAGTGCTAGAGATCCGGGACTAGTGCCCACCGGGGAGCTGTTTTTT
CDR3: CSARDPGLVPTGELFF

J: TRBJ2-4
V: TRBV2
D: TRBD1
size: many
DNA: TGTGCCAGCAGTGGCAGGGGGCAGGGAGCCAAAAACATTCAGTACTTC
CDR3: CASSGRGQGAKNIQYF

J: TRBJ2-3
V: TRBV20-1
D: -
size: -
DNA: TGCAGTGCCCACAATTCCGATACGCAGTATTTT
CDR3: CSAHNSDTQYF

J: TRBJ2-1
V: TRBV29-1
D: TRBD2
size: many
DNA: TGCAGCGTTGAACGTCTCGCGGGAGGTGACAATGAGCAGTTCTTC
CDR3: CSVERLAGGDNEQFF

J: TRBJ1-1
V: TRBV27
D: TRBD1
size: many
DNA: TGTGCCAGCAGTATCCAGGGGGCCCGAAGGACTGAAGCTTTCTTT
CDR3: CASSIQGARRTEAFF

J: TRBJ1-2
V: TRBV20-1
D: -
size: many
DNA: TGCAGTGCTCCAAAAGAGGGACACAGAGGCTACACCTTC
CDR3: CSAPKEGHRGYTF

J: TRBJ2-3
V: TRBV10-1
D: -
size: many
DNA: TGCGCCAGCAGCGACCGTACTAGCACAGATACGCAGTATTTT
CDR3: CASSDRTSTDTQYF

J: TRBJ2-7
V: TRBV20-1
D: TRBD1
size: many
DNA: TGCAGTGCTATACCGGGACAGGGGGCCTACGAGCAGTACTTC
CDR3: CSAIPGQGAYEQYF

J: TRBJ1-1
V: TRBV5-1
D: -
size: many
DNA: TGCGCCAGCAGCGCAATAACAGGGTCGGGCACTGAAGCTTTCTTT
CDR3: CASSAITGSGTEAFF

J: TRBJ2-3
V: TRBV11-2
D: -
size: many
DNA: TGTGCCAGCAGCTTATTCGGGAAGATCACAGATACGCAGTATTTT
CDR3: CASSLFGKITDTQYF

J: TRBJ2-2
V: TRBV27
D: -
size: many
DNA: TGTGCCAGCAGTTTAATTCGCTCCGGGGAGCTGTTTTTT
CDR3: CASSLIRSGELFF

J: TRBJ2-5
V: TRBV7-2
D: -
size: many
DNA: TGTGCCAGCGGGGGGCATTTGGAGACCCAGTACTTC
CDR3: CASGGHLETQYF

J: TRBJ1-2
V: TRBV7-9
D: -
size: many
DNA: TGTGCCAGCAGTATGCCCGGGACGGGTTATGGCTACACCTTC
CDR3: CASSMPGTGYGYTF

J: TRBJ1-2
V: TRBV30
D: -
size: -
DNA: TGTGCCTGGAGTCTCCAGTATGGCTACACCTTC
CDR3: CAWSLQYGYTF

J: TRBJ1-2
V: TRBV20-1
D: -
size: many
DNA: TGCAGTGCTAGAGAGGCAGGGGAAGAAGGCTACACCTTC
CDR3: CSAREAGEEGYTF

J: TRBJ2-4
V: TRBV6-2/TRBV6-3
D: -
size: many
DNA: TGTGCCAGCAGTTCCTACCTCCCCGCACTGTACTTC
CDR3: CASSSYLPALYF

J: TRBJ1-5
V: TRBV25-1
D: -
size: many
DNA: TGTGCCAGCAGTGAAGGAGGCAGGGGAGATCAGCCCCAGCATTTT
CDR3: CASSEGGRGDQPQHF

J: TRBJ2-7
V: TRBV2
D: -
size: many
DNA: TGTGCCAGCATGGCAGACAGCTCCTACGAGCAGTACTTC
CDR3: CASMADSSYEQYF

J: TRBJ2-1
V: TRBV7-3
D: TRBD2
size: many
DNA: TGTGCCAGCAGCTCCACTAGCGAGGCCTACAATGAGCAGTTCTTC
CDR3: CASSSTSEAYNEQFF

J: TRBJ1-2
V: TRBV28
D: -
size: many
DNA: TGTGCCAGCAGTTTTACGCCAGGGGTAATCTACACCTTC
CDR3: CASSFTPGVIYTF

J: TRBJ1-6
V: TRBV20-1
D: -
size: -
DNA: TGCAGTGCTAGAGATGACCGGCAGGGGCATTCACCCCTCAACTTT
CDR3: CSARDDRQGHSPLNF

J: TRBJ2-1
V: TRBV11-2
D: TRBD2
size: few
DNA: TGTGCCAGCAGCTTAGGCCTCGGCGGGAGTAAGAACAATGAGCAGTTCTTC
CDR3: CASSLGLGGSKNNEQFF

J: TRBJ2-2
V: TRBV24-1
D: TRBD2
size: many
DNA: TGTGCCACCAGTGAACTGCCGACTAGCGGGAGCACCGGGGAGCTGTTTTTT
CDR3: CATSELPTSGSTGELFF

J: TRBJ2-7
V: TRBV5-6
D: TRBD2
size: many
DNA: TGTGCCAGCAGGGGCCTAGCGGGAGAGCGCGCCTACGAGCAGTACTTC
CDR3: CASRGLAGERAYEQYF

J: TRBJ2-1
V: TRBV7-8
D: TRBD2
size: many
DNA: TGTGCCAGCAGCCCTACTAGCGGGAGTGGAAATGAGCAGTTCTTC
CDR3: CASSPTSGSGNEQFF

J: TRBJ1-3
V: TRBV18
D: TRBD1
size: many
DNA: TGTGCCAGCTCACCACCCCGGACAGGGTTAGGAGGAAACACCATATATTTT
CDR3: CASSPPRTGLGGNTIYF

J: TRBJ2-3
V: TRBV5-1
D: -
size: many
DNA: TGCGCCAGCAGCTTGGAAGGTCGGCACACAGATACGCAGTATTTT
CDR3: CASSLEGRHTDTQYF

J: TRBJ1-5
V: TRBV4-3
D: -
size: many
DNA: TGCGCCAGCAGCCAAGAAAGGGCTCTAGGGACTGAGCCCAATCAGCCCCAGCATTTT
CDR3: CASSQERALGTEPNQPQHF

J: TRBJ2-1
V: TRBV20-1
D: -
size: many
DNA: TGCAGCCACTCCACGGGGACCCACAATGAGCAGTTCTTC
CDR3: CSHSTGTHNEQFF

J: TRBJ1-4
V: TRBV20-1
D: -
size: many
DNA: TGCAGTGCGGGACGAGACACTGAAAAACTGTTTTTT
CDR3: CSAGRDTEKLFF

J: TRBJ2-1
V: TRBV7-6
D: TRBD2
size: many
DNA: TGTGCCAGCAGCTCGAAAGCGGGAGAGGGCTACAATGAGCAGTTCTTC
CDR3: CASSSKAGEGYNEQFF

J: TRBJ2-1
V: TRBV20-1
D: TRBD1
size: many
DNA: TGCAGTGCTATAGGACAGGGTGGGAGTAGCTCCTACAATGAGCAGTTCTTC
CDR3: CSAIGQGGSSSYNEQFF

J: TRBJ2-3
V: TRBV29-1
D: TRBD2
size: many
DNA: TGCAGCGTTGAAGGACTAGCGGGAGTGGGCACAGATACGCAGTATTTT
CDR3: CSVEGLAGVGTDTQYF

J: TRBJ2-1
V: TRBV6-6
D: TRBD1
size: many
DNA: TGTGCCAGCAGCCCTGGCCAGACAGGGGATGTCGGTTGGGATGAGCAGTTCTTC
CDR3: CASSPGQTGDVGWDEQFF

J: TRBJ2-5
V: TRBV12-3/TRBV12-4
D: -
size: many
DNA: TGTGCCAGCAGTTTAGATCCTAGCCTCGGAGAGACCCAGTACTTC
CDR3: CASSLDPSLGETQYF

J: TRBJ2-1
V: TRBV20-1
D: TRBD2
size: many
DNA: TGCAGTGCTCGCACTAGCGAGGGCTACAATGAGCAGTTCTTC
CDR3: CSARTSEGYNEQFF

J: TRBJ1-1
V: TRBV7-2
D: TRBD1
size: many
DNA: TGTGCCAGCAGCTTACCGACAGGGGGTAACACTGAAGCTTTCTTT
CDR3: CASSLPTGGNTEAFF

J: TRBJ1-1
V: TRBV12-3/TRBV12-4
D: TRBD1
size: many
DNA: TGTGCCACTGTCCGGGACAGCCACATCGAAGCTTTCTTT
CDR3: CATVRDSHIEAFF

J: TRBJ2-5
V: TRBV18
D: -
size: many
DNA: TGTGCCAGCTCACCCACACCGGGGGAGACCCAGTACTTC
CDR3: CASSPTPGETQYF

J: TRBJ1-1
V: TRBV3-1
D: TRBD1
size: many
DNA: TGTGCCAGCAGCCGGACAGGGAGGACTGAAGCTTTCTTT
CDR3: CASSRTGRTEAFF

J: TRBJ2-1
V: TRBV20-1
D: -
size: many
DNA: TGCAGTGCTAGATTCGGGGGCGGGACGATCGGCAATGAGCAGTTCTTC
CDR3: CSARFGGGTIGNEQFF

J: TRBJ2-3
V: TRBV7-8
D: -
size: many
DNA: TGTGCCAGCAGCTTAGGTGGCGAGGGGACTTGGGATACGCAGTATTTT
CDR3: CASSLGGEGTWDTQYF

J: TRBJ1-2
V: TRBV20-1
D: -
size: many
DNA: TGCAGTGCTAGCCGTCGACAGAGGGATTATGGCTACACCTTC
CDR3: CSASRRQRDYGYTF

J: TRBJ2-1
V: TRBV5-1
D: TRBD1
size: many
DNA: TGCGCCAGCAGCAGTCAGGGGGCTTCCTACAATGAGCAGTTCTTC
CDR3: CASSSQGASYNEQFF

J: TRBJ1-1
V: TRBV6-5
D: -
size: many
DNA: TGTGCCAGCAGTTACTCGAGGGGAATGGACACTCGTCAAGCTTTCTTT
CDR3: CASSYSRGMDTRQAFF

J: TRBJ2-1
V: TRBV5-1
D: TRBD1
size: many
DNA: TGCGCCAGCAGCCCAATCGGGACAGACTACAATGAGCAGTTCTTC
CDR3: CASSPIGTDYNEQFF

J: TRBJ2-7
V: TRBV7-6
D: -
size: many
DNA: TGTGCCAGCAGCTTGACCCCGGGACGGGGAACCTACGAGCAGTACTTC
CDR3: CASSLTPGRGTYEQYF

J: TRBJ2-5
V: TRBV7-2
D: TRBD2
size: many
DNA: TGTGCCAGCAGCTTAGCAGGGCGACTAGCAGGGATCCAAGAGACCCAGTACTTC
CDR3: CASSLAGRLAGIQETQYF

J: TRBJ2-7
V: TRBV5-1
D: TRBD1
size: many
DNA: TGCGCCAGCAGCACTCCGGGACAGGAGACCTACGAGCAGTACTTC
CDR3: CASSTPGQETYEQYF